This is a list of T cell receptor beta chains from one sample in a study of regulatory dendritic cells for organ transplantation. No cognate antigen is known for these TCRs. Sequencing was performed with immunoSEQ multiplex PCR; in TCRdb, only in-frame clones are kept and a portion is missing. Of 9,500 to 14,000 clones listed, just under 90% are singletons. Input material: naive CD8+ T cells from blood cultured with dendritic cells. Every receptor here comes from a human donor in good health. Each CDR3 is given without its conserved first and last residue. Fields, in order: J gene, V gene, CDR3 protein.

TRBJ1-1,TRBV5-4,ASSSFMNTEAF
TRBJ2-4,TRBV29-1,SVVEENIQY
TRBJ2-2,TRBV7-9,ASSPAGGTGELF
TRBJ2-2,TRBV9,ASSVGNTGELF
TRBJ2-7,TRBV19,ASSPGQSYEQY
TRBJ2-2,TRBV2,ASSESIQGFAGELF
TRBJ1-1,TRBV12-5,ASGSPGEGAF
TRBJ2-1,TRBV4-3,ASSQDRLAEQF
TRBJ1-1,TRBV7-9,ASTTTLTGGEAF
TRBJ1-2,TRBV7-9,ASSLGGGGSGGYT
TRBJ2-3,TRBV9,ASSRIAGGDTDTQY
TRBJ2-1,TRBV7-2,ASSLVGISYNEQF
TRBJ1-4,TRBV7-9,ASSGYRDINEKLF
TRBJ1-1,TRBV5-8,ASSLSVQQNTEAF
TRBJ1-1,TRBV7-9,ASSTSGGGTEAF
TRBJ1-1,TRBV9,ASSVVMGLNTEAF
TRBJ2-5,TRBV6-7,ASSYSSSGGVQETQY
TRBJ1-1,TRBV9,ASGRPNTEAF
TRBJ1-1,TRBV30,AWSPIGGGAF
TRBJ2-5,TRBV27,ASSSHRTQETQY
TRBJ1-6,TRBV7-6,ASSPGTGYNSPLH
TRBJ2-6,TRBV7-9,ASSLVYTGANVLT
TRBJ1-2,TRBV4-3,ASSQDRDSHGYT
TRBJ1-4,TRBV4-2,ASSHRGPGEKLF
TRBJ1-2,TRBV25-1,ASSVDFGINYGYT
TRBJ2-7,TRBV9,ASSPRDRSYEQY
TRBJ2-1,TRBV6-5,ASSYPGTPLGEQF
TRBJ2-1,TRBV10-3,AISVARYNEQF
TRBJ2-7,TRBV4-1,ASSDREVGEQY
TRBJ1-5,TRBV4-1,ASSLRAASNQPQH
TRBJ1-2,TRBV11-2,ASSPGMGQADYGYT
TRBJ1-5,TRBV4-2,ASSQEQGEGVYSNQPQH
TRBJ2-7,TRBV7-9,ASSWVNPSGGYEQY
TRBJ2-7,TRBV4-1,ASSQGQGFHEQY
TRBJ2-2,TRBV28,ASSFPGLNTINTGELF
TRBJ2-2,TRBV15,ATADQGAGTGELF
TRBJ2-1,TRBV4-1,ASRRGTGNEQF
TRBJ2-1,TRBV4-3,ASSPGQGAGELHNEQF
TRBJ1-1,TRBV7-9,ASSPGGWAF
TRBJ2-2,TRBV7-9,ASSLDFASEATGELF
TRBJ2-5,TRBV30,AWSVLGAQETQY
TRBJ2-1,TRBV19,ASSTSGSSYNEQF
TRBJ2-1,TRBV5-6,ASSPDSNEQF
TRBJ2-2,TRBV4-2,ASSQDNKNTGELF
TRBJ2-1,TRBV4-1,ASRSTSGGGLEQF
TRBJ1-6,TRBV15,ATSREEVGSYNSPLH